This T cell receptor (beta chain) derives from a study of shared clonotypes between healthy human individuals. The repertoire was sequenced with immunoSEQ multiplex PCR; TCRdb's copy has only in-frame clones and lacks some. The sample records 2 million to 2.5 million clones, about 95% being singletons. Between the trimmed V and J ends, which lost 3 bases and 3 bases, there was a span of 11 bases. Germline assignment: CDR1 LGHNT and CDR2 FRNRAP. This CDR3 has 14 amino acids. Naive CD8 isolation took CD45RO-negative cells positively selected for CCR7 and excluded terminally differentiated effector memory CD45RA+ cells.

Input material: naive CD8+ T cells sorted from blood. V and J are TRBV12-5 and TRBJ1-2; the D gene is possibly TRBD1 (6 bases). The clonotype was recovered from a man between 18 and 35 years old in good health. CDR3 residues: CASGFGGSHYGYTF. The DNA for the CDR3 is TGTGCTAGTGGTTTCGGGGGCAGCCACTATGGCTACACCTTC.